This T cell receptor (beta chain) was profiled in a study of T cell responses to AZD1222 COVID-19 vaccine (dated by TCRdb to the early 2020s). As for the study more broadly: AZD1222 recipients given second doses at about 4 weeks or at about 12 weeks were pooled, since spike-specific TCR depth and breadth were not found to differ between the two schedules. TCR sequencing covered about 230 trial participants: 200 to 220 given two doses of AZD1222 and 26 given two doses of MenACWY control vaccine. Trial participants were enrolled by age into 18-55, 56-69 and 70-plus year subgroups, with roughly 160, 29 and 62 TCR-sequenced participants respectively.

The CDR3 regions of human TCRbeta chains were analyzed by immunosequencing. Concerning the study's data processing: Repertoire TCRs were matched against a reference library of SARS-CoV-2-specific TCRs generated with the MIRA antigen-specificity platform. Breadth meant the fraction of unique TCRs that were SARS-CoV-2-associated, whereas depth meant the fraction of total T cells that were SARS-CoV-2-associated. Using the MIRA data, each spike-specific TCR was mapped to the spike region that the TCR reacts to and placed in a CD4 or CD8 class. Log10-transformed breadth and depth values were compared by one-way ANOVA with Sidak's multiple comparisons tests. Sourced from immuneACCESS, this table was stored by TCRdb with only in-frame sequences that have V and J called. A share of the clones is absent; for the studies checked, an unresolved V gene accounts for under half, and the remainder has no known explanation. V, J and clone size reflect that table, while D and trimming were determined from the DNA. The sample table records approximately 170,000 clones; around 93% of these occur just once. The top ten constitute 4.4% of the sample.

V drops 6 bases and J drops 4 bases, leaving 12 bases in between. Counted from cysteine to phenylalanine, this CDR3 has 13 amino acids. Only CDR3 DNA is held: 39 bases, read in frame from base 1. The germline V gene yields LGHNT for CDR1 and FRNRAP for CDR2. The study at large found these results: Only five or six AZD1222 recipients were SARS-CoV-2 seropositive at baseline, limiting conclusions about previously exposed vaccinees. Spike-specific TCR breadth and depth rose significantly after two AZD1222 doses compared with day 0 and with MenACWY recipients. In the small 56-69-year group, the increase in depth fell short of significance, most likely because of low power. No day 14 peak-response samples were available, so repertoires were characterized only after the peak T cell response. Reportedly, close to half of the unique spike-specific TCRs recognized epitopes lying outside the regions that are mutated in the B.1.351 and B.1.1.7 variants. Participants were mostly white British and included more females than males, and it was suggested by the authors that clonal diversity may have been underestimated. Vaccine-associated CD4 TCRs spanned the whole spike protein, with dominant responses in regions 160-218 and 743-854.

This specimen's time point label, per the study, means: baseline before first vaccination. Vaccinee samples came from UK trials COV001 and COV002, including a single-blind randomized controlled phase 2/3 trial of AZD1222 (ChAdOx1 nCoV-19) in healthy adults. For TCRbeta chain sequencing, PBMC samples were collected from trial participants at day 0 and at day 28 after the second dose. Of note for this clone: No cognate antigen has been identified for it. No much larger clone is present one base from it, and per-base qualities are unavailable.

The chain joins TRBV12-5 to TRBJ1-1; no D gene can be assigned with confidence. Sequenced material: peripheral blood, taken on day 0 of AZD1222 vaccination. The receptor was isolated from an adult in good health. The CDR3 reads CASGLSFGTEAFF. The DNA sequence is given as TGTGCTAGTGGACTTTCTTTTGGCACTGAAGCTTTCTTT.